The 21 T cell receptor beta chains presented below share a single source sample, sequenced in a study of early T cells in non-severe SARS-CoV-2 infection. TCRdb used MiXCR to reprocess the 5' RACE reads, holding one entry per CDR3 protein. This table holds fewer than 120,000 distinct CDR3 sequences, around an eighth found once. Material: whole blood, obtained at baseline. The receptor source for this set is an adult who was a healthcare worker with PCR-confirmed SARS-CoV-2 infection or an uninfected control (not recorded which).

The chain's CDR3 is CASSSAVSTDTQYF. In DNA form, the CDR3 reads TGCGCCAGCAGCTCGGCAGTAAGCACAGATACGCAGTATTTT. The chain has TRBV5-1 and TRBJ2-3; D unclear. CDR3 size: 14 residues. With 3 bases removed from V and 0 bases from J, the gap between germline ends came to 8 bases. Germline V lookup: CDR1 SGHRS, CDR2 YFSETQ.

V and J are TRBV5-1 and TRBJ1-6; tentative D call: TRBD1 (5 bases). Germline V CDR1 and CDR2: SGHRS, YFSETQ. This CDR3 is built from 15 residues. Trimming left V 4 bases short and J 5 bases short, with 13 bases between. The CDR3 sequence: CASSLGEDDNSPLHF. CDR3 bases: TGCGCCAGCAGCCTGGGGGAGGACGATAATTCACCCCTCCACTTT.

This clonotype was seen ten or more times. J is TRBJ1-1 and V is TRBV7-8, with D maybe TRBD1 (6 bases). Per the germline V gene, CDR1 is SGHVS and CDR2 is FQNEAQ. The CDR3 length is 16 residues. Between the trimmed V and J ends, which lost 5 bases and 5 bases, there was a span of 21 bases. The CDR3: CASSPLWGGRGTEAFF. DNA for the CDR3: TGTGCCAGCAGCCCCCTTTGGGGGGGGCGAGGGACTGAAGCTTTCTTT.

This clonotype showed up many times. The chain joins TRBV20-1 to TRBJ1-3; a weak D match, TRBD1 (6 bases). Germline loops: CDR1 DFQATT, CDR2 SNEGSKA (reference sequence). This CDR3 is 13 amino acids long. V gave up 6 bases and J gave up 4 bases, with 13 bases separating them. For the CDR3, the DNA is TGCAGTGCCAAAACAGGGAGAGGAAACACCATATATTTT. The encoded protein is CSAKTGRGNTIYF.

This rearrangement joins TRBV5-6 to TRBJ2-1; D is uncertain. V was pared by 4 bases and J by 4 bases, with 15 bases between. Germline CDR1 SGHDT, CDR2 YYEEEE. This CDR3 is built from 15 residues. Written as DNA, the CDR3 is TGTGCCAGCAGCCCTTGGAAGGCCATTTACAATGAGCAGTTCTTC. Its protein product is CASSPWKAIYNEQFF.

The chain has TRBV12-3 or TRBV12-4 and TRBJ2-2, with a weak D call TRBD2 (6 bases). CDR3 length: 17 amino acids. V gave up 6 bases and J gave up 7 bases, with 24 bases separating them. CDR3 loop: CASSAVSGGLSVGELFF. CDR3 DNA sequence: TGTGCCAGCAGCGCCGTCTCCGGGGGTTTGTCAGTCGGGGAGCTGTTTTTT.

This clonotype was observed many times. V and J are TRBV5-1 and TRBJ2-1, with D uncertain. Per the germline V gene, CDR1 is SGHRS and CDR2 is YFSETQ. This CDR3 is 13 amino acids long. V dropped 4 bases and J dropped 3 bases, with 8 bases sitting between them. DNA for the CDR3: TGCGCCAGCAGCCTGTGGGACTACAATGAGCAGTTCTTC. It encodes CASSLWDYNEQFF.

The chain carries TRBV3-1 and TRBJ2-1, with 10 bases lining up with TRBD2. V trimming: 5 bases; J trimming: 1 base; junction bases outside the gene matches: 8. The CDR3 sequence is 17 residues long. Germline CDR1 is LGHDT and CDR2 is YNNKEL (reference sequence). The CDR3: CASSALSGRTSYNEQFF. CDR3 DNA sequence: TGTGCCAGCAGCGCCCTTAGCGGGAGGACGTCCTACAATGAGCAGTTCTTC.

V and J are TRBV4-1 and TRBJ2-1; tentatively, D is TRBD1 (6 bases). Germline V CDR1 and CDR2: MGHRA, YSYEKL. The CDR3 has 14 amino acids. The V end lost 2 bases, the J end lost 5 bases, and 10 bases lay between the germline ends. CDR3: CASSQKTGNNEQFF. Here the CDR3 DNA reads TGCGCCAGCAGCCAAAAGACAGGTAACAATGAGCAGTTCTTC.

The chain combines TRBV7-8 with TRBJ2-7, with 8 bases lining up with TRBD1. With V trimmed by 4 bases and J by 2 bases, 4 bases remained unmatched. Germline-derived CDR1 and CDR2 are SGHVS and FQNEAQ. This CDR3 contains 14 residues. This chain's CDR3 is CASSSRQGPYEQYF. DNA of the CDR3: TGTGCCAGCAGCTCCCGACAGGGGCCCTACGAGCAGTACTTC. Drawing the rest from reference TRBV7-8 and TRBJ2-7, the complete variable domain is GAGVSQSPRYKVAKRGQDVALRCDPISGHVSLFWYQQALGQGPEFLTYFQNEAQLDKSGLPSDRFFAERPEGSVSTLKIQRTQQEDSAVYLCASSSRQGPYEQYFGPGTRLTVT.

The chain has TRBV20-1 and TRBJ2-5; 11 bases are a match to TRBD1. Per the germline V gene, CDR1 is DFQATT and CDR2 is SNEGSKA (reference sequence). This CDR3 has 15 residues. Trimming removed 5 bases from V and 2 bases from J; junction bases left unmatched: 7. CDR3 coding DNA: TGCAGTGCTCCGCATCGGGACAGGGGGCAAGAGACCCAGTACTTC. This sequence encodes CSAPHRDRGQETQYF.

This clonotype came up many times. The gene calls are TRBV24-1 and TRBJ2-2; no clear D gene. The ends were cut back, 4 bases at V and 1 base at J, with 3 bases in the middle. CDR3 length: 13 amino acids. The germline V gene has CDR1 KGHDR and CDR2 SFDVKD. Written as DNA, the CDR3 is TGTGCCACCAGTGACAGGAACACCGGGGAGCTGTTTTTT. As protein: CATSDRNTGELFF.

A few counts support this clonotype. The chain uses TRBV3-1 and TRBJ1-5; D call uncertain. There are 13 residues in the CDR3. CDR1 and CDR2 from the germline V gene are LGHDT and YNNKEL (reference sequence). Trimming left V 3 bases short and J 5 bases short, with 8 bases between. CDR3 in amino acids: CASSQGLDQPQHF. In nucleotides, the CDR3 is TGTGCCAGCAGCCAGGGTCTGGATCAGCCCCAGCATTTT.

The chain carries TRBV6-1 and TRBJ2-4; possibly TRBD1 for D (6 bases). The V gene's germline CDR1 is MNHNS and CDR2 SASEGT. Trimming took 0 bases from V and 9 from J, leaving 12 bases between them. The CDR3 extends over 14 amino acids. CDR3 sequence reads: CASSEAGVGAIQYF. CDR3 bases: TGTGCCAGCAGTGAAGCAGGGGTGGGGGCCATTCAGTACTTC.

As to this clonotype: A read error may produce the germline difference seen at one junction end. The chain uses TRBV28 and TRBJ2-7; tentatively, D is TRBD1 or TRBD2 (6 bases each). The CDR3 covers 13 residues. In germline, CDR1 is MDHEN, CDR2 SYDVKM. The CDR3 here is CASSSPGAGELYF. The CDR3 nucleotides are TGTGCCAGCAGTTCCCCGGGGGCCGGGGAGCTGTACTTC.

The gene calls are TRBV13 and TRBJ2-3; D unresolved. The CDR3 sequence is 15 residues long. V was pared by 3 bases and J by 2 bases, with 12 bases between. Germline V gene lookup returns CDR1 PRHDT and CDR2 FYEKMQ (reference sequence). The CDR3 here is CASSFEPPITDTQYF. The CDR3 DNA reads TGTGCCAGCAGCTTTGAACCACCAATCACAGATACGCAGTATTTT.

The chain joins TRBV5-1 to TRBJ2-7; D may match TRBD1 or TRBD2 (5 bases each). The CDR3 consists of 14 residues. The germline CDR1 and CDR2 sequences are SGHRS and YFSETQ. Trimming removed 4 bases from V and 2 bases from J, with 13 bases in between. This chain's CDR3 is CASSRGAHAYEQYF. The CDR3 DNA reads TGCGCCAGCAGCCGAGGGGCGCACGCCTACGAGCAGTACTTC.

This chain uses TRBV27 with TRBJ1-4; no definite D call. Trimming stripped 7 bases from V and 6 bases from J, with 15 bases between. This CDR3 has 14 amino acids. From germline, CDR1 is MNHEY and CDR2 SMNVEV (reference sequence). CDR3 bases: TGTGCCAGCACCCCGTCCGTTTATGATGAAAAACTGTTTTTT. This encodes CASTPSVYDEKLFF. Together with reference TRBV27 and TRBJ1-4, the CDR3 gives the full variable domain: EAQVTQNPRYLITVTGKKLTVTCSQNMNHEYMSWYRQDPGLGLRQIYYSMNVEVTDKGDVPEGYKVSRKEKRNFPLILESPSPNQTSLYFCASTPSVYDEKLFFGSGTQLSVL.

This clonotype has just a few counts. The gene calls are TRBV3-1 and TRBJ1-5, with D possibly TRBD1 on 6 matching bases. Trimming took 4 bases from V and 0 from J, leaving 16 bases between them. This CDR3 is 17 amino acids long. Germline V gene data show CDR1 as LGHDT and CDR2 as YNNKEL (reference sequence). The CDR3, as DNA: TGTGCCAGCAGCCCGTCGGGTTCCAGGGGTAGCAATCAGCCCCAGCATTTT. Protein product: CASSPSGSRGSNQPQHF.

CDR3 DNA sequence: TGCGCCAGCAGCTTGCCTGGGACTGGCAATGAGCAGTTCTTC. It translates to CASSLPGTGNEQFF. The J gene is TRBJ2-1, the V gene TRBV5-1; TRBD2 might be the D (6 bases). The CDR3 has 14 amino acids. V gave up 1 base and J gave up 6 bases, with 11 bases separating them. Germline lookup yields CDR1 SGHRS and CDR2 YFSETQ.

The gene calls are TRBV29-1 and TRBJ1-6, with 8 bases fitting TRBD1. The germline V gene encodes CDR1 SQVTM and CDR2 ANQGSEA. The CDR3 covers 13 residues. With V trimmed by 7 bases and J by 7 bases, 6 bases remained unmatched. The CDR3 spells CSARTGTNSPLHF. In DNA, the CDR3 is TGCAGCGCCCGGACAGGGACAAATTCACCCCTCCACTTT.